Listed below are T cell receptor beta chains from one sample, sequenced in a study of early T cells in non-severe SARS-CoV-2 infection. TCRdb called the 5' RACE reads again in MiXCR, with one record for every CDR3 protein. Among around 92,000 distinct CDR3 sequences listed, approximately 10% were seen once. Sample: whole blood. These receptors were collected from an adult who was a healthcare worker with PCR-confirmed SARS-CoV-2 infection or an uninfected control (not recorded which). Each CDR3 is given with its conserved first and last residue. D genes are given only for firm matches. The size field is filled for only some rows; it gives once, few, many or a size class.

J gene	clone size	V gene	D gene	CDR3 protein	CDR3 DNA
TRBJ1-2	many	TRBV20-1	-	CSAPTGANYGYTF	TGCAGTGCCCCCACGGGCGCCAACTATGGCTACACCTTC
TRBJ1-2	few	TRBV12-3/TRBV12-4	-	CASSLRQTAPGYTF	TGTGCCAGCAGTTTAAGACAGACGGCTCCTGGCTACACCTTC
TRBJ1-1	-	TRBV5-1	-	CASSRIQQGPNTEAFF	TGCGCCAGCAGCCGAATACAACAGGGACCGAACACTGAAGCTTTCTTT
TRBJ1-1	-	TRBV6-1	-	CASTRTENTEAFF	TGTGCCAGCACCCGGACAGAGAACACTGAAGCTTTCTTT
TRBJ2-6	many	TRBV4-1	TRBD1	CASSQPTGASSGANVLTF	TGCGCCAGCAGCCAGCCGACAGGGGCAAGCTCTGGGGCCAACGTCCTGACTTTC
TRBJ2-3	many	TRBV27	TRBD2	CASSPPGLAGGLDTQYF	TGTGCCAGCAGTCCGCCGGGACTAGCGGGGGGGCTAGATACGCAGTATTTT
TRBJ2-1	-	TRBV18	-	CASSPLPGREFF	TGTGCCAGCTCACCTCTACCCGGAAGGGAGTTCTTC
TRBJ1-6	-	TRBV9	-	CASSATGDNSPLHF	TGTGCCAGCAGCGCGACAGGAGATAATTCACCCCTCCACTTT
TRBJ2-2	many	TRBV5-1	-	CASSPAGNTGELFF	TGCGCCAGCAGCCCGGCGGGGAACACCGGGGAGCTGTTTTTT
TRBJ1-2	few	TRBV10-3	-	CAISDGGPNYGYTF	TGTGCCATCAGTGATGGGGGGCCTAACTATGGCTACACCTTC
TRBJ2-7	-	TRBV2	TRBD1	CASIRDRGHEQYF	TGTGCCAGCATCCGGGACAGGGGCCACGAGCAGTACTTC
TRBJ1-2	few	TRBV28	-	CASSLLAGVSGGYTF	TGTGCCAGCAGTTTATTGGCAGGGGTCTCCGGGGGCTACACCTTC
TRBJ2-1	many	TRBV5-5	-	CASSPRDYNEQFF	TGTGCCAGCAGCCCCCGGGACTACAATGAGCAGTTCTTC
TRBJ1-5	few	TRBV19	TRBD1	CASSMTGAGNQPQHF	TGTGCCAGTAGCATGACAGGGGCGGGCAATCAGCCCCAGCATTTT
TRBJ1-5	-	TRBV7-3	-	CASSLKGGQPQHF	TGTGCCAGCAGCTTAAAGGGCGGACAGCCCCAGCATTTT
TRBJ2-3	-	TRBV30	TRBD2	CAWRIAGGRDTQYF	TGTGCCTGGAGGATCGCGGGAGGTCGAGATACGCAGTATTTT
TRBJ2-2	few	TRBV13	-	CASSLEGLGDNTGELFF	TGTGCCAGCAGCTTAGAAGGTCTCGGGGATAACACCGGGGAGCTGTTTTTT
TRBJ1-1	many	TRBV27	-	CASSLRMPRNTEAFF	TGTGCCAGCAGTTTACGGATGCCGCGGAACACTGAAGCTTTCTTT
TRBJ1-3	-	TRBV18	-	CASSPTSGNTIYF	TGTGCCAGCTCACCAACCTCTGGAAACACCATATATTTT
TRBJ2-1	many	TRBV28	TRBD1	CASSLDRVSYNEQFF	TGTGCCAGCAGTTTGGACAGGGTCTCCTACAATGAGCAGTTCTTC
TRBJ1-2	few	TRBV28	TRBD1	CASRGTGGVGYTF	TGTGCCAGCAGAGGAACAGGGGGCGTGGGCTACACCTTC
TRBJ2-2	-	TRBV5-5	-	CASSSTKNTGELFF	TGTGCCAGCAGCTCGACGAAAAACACCGGGGAGCTGTTTTTT
TRBJ2-3	-	TRBV7-9	-	CASRPALPSTDTQYF	TGTGCCAGCAGGCCGGCCCTACCCTCGACAGATACGCAGTATTTT
TRBJ1-5	many	TRBV5-1	-	CASSLAGQPQHF	TGCGCCAGCAGCTTGGCTGGACAGCCCCAGCATTTT
TRBJ2-3	-	TRBV3-1	-	CASSQDSPRGWSDTQYF	TGTGCCAGCAGCCAAGATTCCCCTCGGGGGTGGTCAGATACGCAGTATTTT
TRBJ2-1	-	TRBV5-1	TRBD2	CASSATSGAPSYNEQFF	TGCGCCAGCAGCGCCACTAGCGGGGCCCCTTCCTACAATGAGCAGTTCTTC
TRBJ1-2	many	TRBV7-2	TRBD1	CASSPTQTGGYGYTF	TGTGCCAGCAGCCCTACTCAGACAGGGGGGTATGGCTACACCTTC
TRBJ1-1	-	TRBV9	-	CASSGGLRNTEAFF	TGTGCCAGCAGCGGGGGACTGCGGAACACTGAAGCTTTCTTT
TRBJ1-1	few	TRBV7-6	-	CASREGSENTEAFF	TGTGCCAGCAGAGAGGGATCGGAGAACACTGAAGCTTTCTTT
TRBJ2-1	-	TRBV4-1	-	CASSPLAQANNEQFF	TGCGCCAGCAGCCCGTTGGCACAGGCGAACAATGAGCAGTTCTTC
TRBJ2-3	once	TRBV29-1	TRBD1	CSVERDRTTDTQYF	TGCAGCGTTGAACGGGACAGGACCACAGATACGCAGTATTTT
TRBJ1-1	-	TRBV6-1	-	CASSERVTEAFF	TGTGCCAGCAGTGAAAGGGTCACTGAAGCTTTCTTT
TRBJ1-3	few	TRBV3-1	-	CASSVTRASGNTIYF	TGTGCCAGCAGCGTTACCAGGGCCTCTGGAAACACCATATATTTT
TRBJ2-7	-	TRBV11-3	-	CASSSPGTYEQYF	TGTGCCAGCAGCTCACCAGGGACGTACGAGCAGTACTTC
TRBJ1-2	-	TRBV5-6	-	CASSLGGHYGYTF	TGTGCCAGCAGCTTGGGGGGCCACTATGGCTACACCTTC
TRBJ1-6	-	TRBV10-3	-	CAISDSGNSPLHF	TGTGCCATCAGTGATTCAGGGAATTCACCCCTCCACTTT
TRBJ2-7	few	TRBV2	TRBD1	CASRPDRVGYEQYF	TGTGCCAGCAGGCCAGACAGGGTCGGATACGAGCAGTACTTC
TRBJ1-2	few	TRBV20-1	-	CSAADSETYGYTF	TGCAGTGCTGCGGACAGTGAAACATATGGCTACACCTTC
TRBJ1-2	few	TRBV7-3	TRBD1	CASSSEGQGGYTF	TGTGCCAGCAGCTCGGAGGGACAGGGAGGCTACACCTTC
TRBJ1-2	few	TRBV20-1	TRBD1	CSARVQYRGSVGYTF	TGCAGTGCTAGAGTCCAATACAGGGGTTCGGTCGGCTACACCTTC
TRBJ1-6	-	TRBV2	TRBD1	CASRSGGFDSPLHF	TGTGCCAGTAGATCAGGGGGTTTTGATTCACCCCTCCACTTT
TRBJ2-7	few	TRBV7-9	-	CASSPRLREDEQYF	TGTGCCAGCAGCCCCAGACTACGTGAGGACGAGCAGTACTTC
TRBJ1-2	many	TRBV12-3/TRBV12-4	-	CASSLAQGAEYGYTF	TGTGCCAGCAGTTTAGCGCAAGGGGCCGAGTATGGCTACACCTTC
TRBJ1-1	many	TRBV5-1	-	CASQPGSSADVFF	TGCGCCAGCCAACCTGGATCCTCCGCTGACGTTTTCTTT
TRBJ1-1	many	TRBV27	-	CASSLFGGPNTEAFF	TGTGCCAGCAGTTTATTCGGGGGCCCGAACACTGAAGCTTTCTTT
TRBJ1-1	many	TRBV18	-	CASSPSPGTEAFF	TGTGCCAGCTCTCCGTCCCCGGGCACTGAAGCTTTCTTT
TRBJ2-1	many	TRBV28	TRBD1	CASSSGQGYNEQFF	TGTGCCAGCAGTTCGGGACAGGGATACAATGAGCAGTTCTTC
TRBJ2-2	-	TRBV7-2	-	CASSLAVTGELFF	TGTGCCAGCAGCTTAGCCGTTACCGGGGAGCTGTTTTTT
TRBJ2-2	-	TRBV29-1	-	CSASMLEGGPTGELFF	TGCAGCGCCTCTATGTTGGAGGGAGGCCCGACCGGGGAGCTGTTTTTT
TRBJ2-7	few	TRBV19	-	CASSISGTYEQYF	TGTGCCAGTAGTATCTCAGGGACCTACGAGCAGTACTTC